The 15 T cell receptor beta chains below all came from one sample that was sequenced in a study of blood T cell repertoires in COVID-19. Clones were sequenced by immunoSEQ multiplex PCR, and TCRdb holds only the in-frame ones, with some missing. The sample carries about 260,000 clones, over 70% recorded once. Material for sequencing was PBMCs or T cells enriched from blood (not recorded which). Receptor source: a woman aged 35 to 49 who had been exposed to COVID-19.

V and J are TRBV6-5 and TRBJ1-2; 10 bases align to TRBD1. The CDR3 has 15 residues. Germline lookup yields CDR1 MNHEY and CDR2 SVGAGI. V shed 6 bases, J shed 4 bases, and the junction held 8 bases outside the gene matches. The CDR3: CASRGDRGDIYGYTF. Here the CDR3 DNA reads TGTGCCAGCAGGGGGGACAGGGGCGACATCTATGGCTACACCTTC.

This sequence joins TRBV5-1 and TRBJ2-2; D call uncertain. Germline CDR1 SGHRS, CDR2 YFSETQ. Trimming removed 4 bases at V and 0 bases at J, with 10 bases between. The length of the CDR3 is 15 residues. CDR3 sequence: CASSPGSANTGELFF. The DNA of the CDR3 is TGCGCCAGCAGCCCCGGGTCGGCGAACACCGGGGAGCTGTTTTTT.

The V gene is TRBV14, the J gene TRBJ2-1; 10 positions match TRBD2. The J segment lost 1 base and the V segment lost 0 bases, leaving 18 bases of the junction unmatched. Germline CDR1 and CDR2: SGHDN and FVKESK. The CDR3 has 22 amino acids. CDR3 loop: CASSQESPKREGFQGSYNEQFF. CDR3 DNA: TGTGCCAGCAGCCAAGAATCACCTAAGCGGGAGGGTTTCCAGGGGTCCTACAATGAGCAGTTCTTC.

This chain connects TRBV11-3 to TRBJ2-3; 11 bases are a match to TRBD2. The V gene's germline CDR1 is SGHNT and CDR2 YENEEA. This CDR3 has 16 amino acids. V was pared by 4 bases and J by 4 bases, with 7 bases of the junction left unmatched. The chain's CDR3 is CASSSAGTSGADTQYF. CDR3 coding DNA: TGTGCCAGCAGCTCGGCGGGGACTAGCGGAGCAGATACGCAGTATTTT.

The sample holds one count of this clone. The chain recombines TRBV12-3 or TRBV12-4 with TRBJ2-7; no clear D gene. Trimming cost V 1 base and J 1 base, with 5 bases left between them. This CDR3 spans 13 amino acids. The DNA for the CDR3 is TGTGCCAGCAGTTTAGACAGTTCCTACGAGCAGTACTTC. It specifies CASSLDSSYEQYF.

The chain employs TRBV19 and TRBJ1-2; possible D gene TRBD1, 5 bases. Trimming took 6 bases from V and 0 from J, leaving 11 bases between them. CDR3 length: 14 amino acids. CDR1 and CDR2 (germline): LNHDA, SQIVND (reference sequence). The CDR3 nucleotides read TGTGCCAGTAGCCCATGGGGCCCTAACTATGGCTACACCTTC. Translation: CASSPWGPNYGYTF.

The CDR3 DNA is TGTGCCAGCAGTTTCCGACAGGAAGCCTACTCTGGGGCCAACGTCCTGACTTTC. Protein: CASSFRQEAYSGANVLTF. The J gene is TRBJ2-6, the V gene TRBV27, with D maybe TRBD1 (6 bases). In germline, CDR1 is MNHEY, CDR2 SMNVEV (reference sequence). This CDR3 is 18 amino acids long. Between the trimmed V and J ends, which lost 3 bases and 0 bases, there was a span of 15 bases.

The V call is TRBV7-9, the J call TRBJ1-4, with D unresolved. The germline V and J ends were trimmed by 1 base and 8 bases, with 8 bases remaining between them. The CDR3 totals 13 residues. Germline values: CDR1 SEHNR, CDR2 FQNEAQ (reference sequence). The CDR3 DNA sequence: TGTGCCAGCAGCTTAGTCGTTAGCGAAAAACTGTTTTTT. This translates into CASSLVVSEKLFF.

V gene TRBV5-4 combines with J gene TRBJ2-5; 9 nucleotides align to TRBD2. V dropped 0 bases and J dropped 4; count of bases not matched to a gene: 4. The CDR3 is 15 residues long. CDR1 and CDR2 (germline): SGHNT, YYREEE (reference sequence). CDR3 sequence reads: CASSLGGRAVETQYF. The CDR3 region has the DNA TGTGCCAGCAGCTTGGGCGGGAGGGCGGTAGAGACCCAGTACTTC.

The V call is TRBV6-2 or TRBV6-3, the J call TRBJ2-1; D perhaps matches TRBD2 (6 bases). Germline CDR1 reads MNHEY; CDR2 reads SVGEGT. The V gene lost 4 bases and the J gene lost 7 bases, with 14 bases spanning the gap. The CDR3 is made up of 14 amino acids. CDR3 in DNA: TGTGCCAGCAGTTCATCCGGGACTCCGAATGAGCAGTTCTTC. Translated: CASSSSGTPNEQFF.

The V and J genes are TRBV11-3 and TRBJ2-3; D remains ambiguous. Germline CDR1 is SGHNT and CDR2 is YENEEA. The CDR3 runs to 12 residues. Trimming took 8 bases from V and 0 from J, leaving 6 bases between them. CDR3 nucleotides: TGTGCCAGCTCAATGAGCACAGATACGCAGTATTTT. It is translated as CASSMSTDTQYF.

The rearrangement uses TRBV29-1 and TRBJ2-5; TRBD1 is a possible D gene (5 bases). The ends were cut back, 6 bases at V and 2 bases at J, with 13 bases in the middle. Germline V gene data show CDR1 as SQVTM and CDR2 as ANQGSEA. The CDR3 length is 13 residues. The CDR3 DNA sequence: TGCAGCGTGAGAGGACACCTACAAGAGACCCAGTACTTC. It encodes CSVRGHLQETQYF.

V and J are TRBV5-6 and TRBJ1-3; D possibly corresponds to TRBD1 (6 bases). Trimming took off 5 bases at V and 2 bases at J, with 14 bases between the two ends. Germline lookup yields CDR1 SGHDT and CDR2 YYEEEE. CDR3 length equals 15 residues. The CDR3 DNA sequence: TGTGCCAGCAGTTTTGTGGGGGCAACTGGAAACACCATATATTTT. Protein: CASSFVGATGNTIYF.

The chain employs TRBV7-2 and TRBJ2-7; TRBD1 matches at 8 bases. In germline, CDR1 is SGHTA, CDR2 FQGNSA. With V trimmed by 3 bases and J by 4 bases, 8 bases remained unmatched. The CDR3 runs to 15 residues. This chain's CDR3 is CASSFSWDRTYEQYF. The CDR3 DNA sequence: TGTGCCAGCAGCTTTTCGTGGGACAGGACTTACGAGCAGTACTTC.

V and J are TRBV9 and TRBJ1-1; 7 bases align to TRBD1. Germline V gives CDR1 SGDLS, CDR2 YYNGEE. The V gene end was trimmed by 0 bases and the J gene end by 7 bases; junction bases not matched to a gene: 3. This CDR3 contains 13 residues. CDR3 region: CASSVAGQSEAFF. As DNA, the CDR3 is TGTGCCAGCAGCGTAGCGGGACAGAGTGAAGCTTTCTTT.